These T cell receptor beta chains were read from a single sample in a study of Tregs in tolerant kidney transplant recipients. Sequencing used immunoSEQ multiplex PCR; TCRdb keeps in-frame clones, though not all of them. The sample holds tens of thousands of clones, around 83% seen once. Sequenced input: CD4+ T cells from blood. The receptors shown here come from a human donor in good health. CDR3s include the opening cysteine and the closing phenylalanine or tryptophan. The order of the fields is D gene, clone size, V gene, J gene, CDR3 DNA, CDR3 protein. The D gene is left open where the match is weak. Size is stated for part of the rows, as once, few or many counts, or as a class when the clone is expanded.

D: NA; size: NA; V: TRBV2; J: TRBJ1-1; DNA: TGTGCCAGCAGTGATCTTGGGAACTCTGGCAGGGGAAACACTGAAGCTTTCTTT; CDR3: CASSDLGNSGRGNTEAFF
D: NA; size: NA; V: TRBV30; J: TRBJ1-1; DNA: TGTGCCGGCGGACTTTTGGGGGCTGGTGAAGCTTTCTTT; CDR3: CAGGLLGAGEAFF
D: TRBD1; size: NA; V: TRBV13; J: TRBJ1-4; DNA: TGTGCCAGCAGCTGGAACAGGGGGAGAGATGAAAAACTGTTTTTT; CDR3: CASSWNRGRDEKLFF
D: TRBD1; size: NA; V: TRBV5-5; J: TRBJ2-5; DNA: TGTGCCAGCAGCATAGGGACAGGGGGCGGAGAGACCCAGTACTTC; CDR3: CASSIGTGGGETQYF
D: NA; size: NA; V: TRBV19; J: TRBJ1-4; DNA: TGTGCCTCCTCCGGTGGGGGGGCGCCCACAGGGAATGAAAAACTGTTTTTT; CDR3: CASSGGGAPTGNEKLFF
D: TRBD1; size: medium-sized; V: TRBV2; J: TRBJ1-6; DNA: TGTGCCAGCAGAGAGACAGGGGGCTATTCACCCCTCCACTTT; CDR3: CASRETGGYSPLHF
D: TRBD1; size: once; V: TRBV7-2; J: TRBJ2-5; DNA: TGTGCCAGCAGCTTAGGAATGACAGGGTTTCTGTCAGAGACCCAGTACTTC; CDR3: CASSLGMTGFLSETQYF
D: TRBD1; size: NA; V: TRBV7-2; J: TRBJ2-1; DNA: TGTGCCAGCAGCTACTTGGACAGGGTGAGGTACAATGAGCAGTTCTTC; CDR3: CASSYLDRVRYNEQFF
D: TRBD1; size: NA; V: TRBV7-7; J: TRBJ2-3; DNA: TGTGCCAGCAGCCCCCCAGGACAGGGTACGCAGTATTTT; CDR3: CASSPPGQGTQYF
D: TRBD2; size: few; V: TRBV5-1; J: TRBJ2-3; DNA: TGCGCCAGCAGCTCAGGACTAGCGGGGGGGGCCCCTAGCACAGATACGCAGTATTTT; CDR3: CASSSGLAGGAPSTDTQYF
D: TRBD2; size: NA; V: TRBV7-9; J: TRBJ2-5; DNA: TGTGCCAGCAGCCAGGGACTAGCGGGGGAAGAGACCCAGTACTTC; CDR3: CASSQGLAGEETQYF
D: NA; size: NA; V: TRBV7-9; J: TRBJ2-7; DNA: TGTGCCAGCAGCTGGCAAGGGGCGGACGAGCAGTACTTC; CDR3: CASSWQGADEQYF
D: TRBD2; size: NA; V: TRBV11-2; J: TRBJ2-1; DNA: TGTGCCAGCAGCCCACTAGCGGGGTACAATGAGCAGTTCTTC; CDR3: CASSPLAGYNEQFF
D: NA; size: NA; V: TRBV18; J: TRBJ2-5; DNA: TGTGCCAGCTCAGAGGGGCACCAAGAGACCCAGTACTTC; CDR3: CASSEGHQETQYF
D: NA; size: few; V: TRBV30; J: TRBJ1-2; DNA: TGTGCCTGGACCAAAGTCGAGGACAGCGCCTATGGCTACACCTTC; CDR3: CAWTKVEDSAYGYTF
D: NA; size: NA; V: TRBV30; J: TRBJ2-3; DNA: TGTGCCTGGAGTCCCGGAAACACAGATACGCAGTATTTT; CDR3: CAWSPGNTDTQYF
D: NA; size: NA; V: TRBV5-8; J: TRBJ2-7; DNA: TGTGCCAGCAGATCCCGTGGCAGGGGCCCTCGGGACGAGCAGTACTTC; CDR3: CASRSRGRGPRDEQYF
D: TRBD2; size: NA; V: TRBV7-2; J: TRBJ2-5; DNA: TGTGCCAGCAGCTTAGGCCTAGCGGGGGGCCAAGAGACCCAGTACTTC; CDR3: CASSLGLAGGQETQYF
D: TRBD2; size: NA; V: TRBV5-1; J: TRBJ2-7; DNA: TGCGCCAGCAGACAAACCTTTAGCGGGGGGACCTCGGACGAGCAGTACTTC; CDR3: CASRQTFSGGTSDEQYF
D: NA; size: NA; V: TRBV9; J: TRBJ2-7; DNA: TGTGCCAGCAGCGTTGGGCCGCAGCCGACCTACGAGCAGTACTTC; CDR3: CASSVGPQPTYEQYF
D: TRBD1; size: NA; V: TRBV7-6; J: TRBJ1-5; DNA: TGTGCCAGCAGCTCGGGACAGAGCAATCAGCCCCAGCATTTT; CDR3: CASSSGQSNQPQHF
D: NA; size: NA; V: TRBV14; J: TRBJ2-1; DNA: TGTGCCAGCAGCCAGTGGGGGGCTCTCTACAATGAGCAGTTCTTC; CDR3: CASSQWGALYNEQFF
D: TRBD2; size: NA; V: TRBV28; J: TRBJ2-3; DNA: TGTGCCAGCAGGCGCGGGAGCCCCACAGATACGCAGTATTTT; CDR3: CASRRGSPTDTQYF
D: TRBD2; size: once; V: TRBV29-1; J: TRBJ2-5; DNA: TGCAGCGTTGGGAAACTAGCGGGGCCGCAAGAGACCCAGTACTTC; CDR3: CSVGKLAGPQETQYF
D: TRBD2; size: NA; V: TRBV19; J: TRBJ2-5; DNA: TGTGCCAGTAGTATAGGGGGACTAGAGGAGACCCAGTACTTC; CDR3: CASSIGGLEETQYF
D: NA; size: NA; V: TRBV7-1; J: TRBJ2-3; DNA: TGTGCCAGCAGCTTAGGGGGGGCAGATACGCAGTATTTT; CDR3: CASSLGGADTQYF
D: NA; size: NA; V: TRBV7-2; J: TRBJ2-6; DNA: TGTGCCAGCAGCTTAGGACGGAACTCTGGGGCCAACGTCCTGACTTTC; CDR3: CASSLGRNSGANVLTF